This T cell receptor beta chain emerged from a study of cytomegalovirus exposure and HLA in healthy donors (dated by TCRdb to 2016 to 2017). About the full investigation: An earlier analysis of roughly 500 of the donors reported about 250 Gb of sequence data and about 100 million unique TCR beta sequences from about 179 million T cells. About 310 gigabases of sequencing data and tens of millions of unique TCR sequences were included in an early release covering around 650 HLA-typed donors. Of the roughly 400 genotyped donors, 65% to 90% were placed in the genetic ancestry cluster associated with self-reported Caucasian donors. The study was designed to test whether signatures of past pathogen exposure could be identified by cataloging public T cell receptors. The T cell repertoires of 666 subjects were profiled by immunosequencing and related to cytomegalovirus serostatus. Along with the approximately 600-subject first cohort, a separate validation cohort of approximately 110 different subjects was used. To predict cytomegalovirus infection status, the study combined high-throughput TCR immunosequencing, statistical association of individual TCRs with disease status, and machine learning. In a later analysis, previously published TCR beta repertoires from fewer than 750 donors were re-analyzed and high-resolution HLA genotyping was added so that TCR occurrence patterns could be studied. Rather than using new phenotypic data, the later analysis identified candidate immune exposures from TCR beta sequences and from how often those sequences occurred across donors. To decide whether each TCR beta V gene segment behaved as functional or pseudogenic, an earlier analysis of 587 of the donors relied on high-throughput TCR beta sequencing. Alongside the repertoire data, information on donor age, sex, ethnicity and CMV serostatus was compiled. Genome-wide SNP genotypes for about three fifths of the 666 donors were used in a later genetic analysis, which treated that subset as a discovery cohort. All discovery cohort repertoires had been generated using a single sequencing platform. HLA typing covered class I and class II loci at four-digit resolution. Typing coverage differed by locus: A, B, C, DRB1 and DQB1 were typed in about 629-640 donors, DQA1 in about 510, DPA1 in 600 to 610, and DPB1 in approximately 450. Because of strong linkage in the cohort, 4 to 6 DR-DQ haplotypes were treated as single units for association and clustering. Among over 350 genotyped donors of the cohort, an average of about 240,000 unique TCR beta nucleotide sequences were sequenced per donor, roughly a sixth of them non-productive.

The research as a whole found: When HLA alleles, especially DR and DQ, strongly co-occurred, TCR associations were difficult to assign to individual alleles. A group of highly shared sequence variants was considered likely to be a technical artifact of the sequencing pipeline. For the cohort, immune exposure information was limited to CMV serostatus. In a later analysis, about 17,000 TCR beta sequences were associated with specific HLA alleles at a false discovery rate of 0.05. V-gene and J-gene trimming of TCR beta chains was associated with a missense DCLRE1C variant in a later genetic analysis, and the association was replicated in an independent cohort. The 87-base-pair reads could not distinguish some IMGT-functional V segments, including TRBV6-2 and TRBV6-3, so those segments were excluded. According to a later analysis, most CMV-associated TCR beta chains appeared to be HLA-restricted, and the HLA associations seemed to be driven largely by CMV exposure. In a later analysis, HLA-associated TCR beta chains were found to be more clonally expanded and to have lower generation probabilities than equally common non-associated chains. A later analysis reported that several top co-occurrence clusters appeared linked to parvovirus B19, influenza, CMV and Epstein-Barr virus. Compared with the 666-donor mean, donors in an Asian-associated ancestry cluster had fewer N-insertions in productive TCRs, according to a later genetic analysis. According to a later analysis, TCR association rates differed among HLA loci, with DRB1 alleles showing the most associated TCRs and HLA-C alleles showing the fewest. It was suggested by the authors that the approach could potentially be generalized to other disease states and immunological phenotypes. Because some donors lacked HLA typing at each locus, the association tests relied only on the typed subset. The earlier analysis of approximately 540 of the donors excluded approximately 15 rarely observed V segments, including chromosome 9 orphons, because counts were too low. A further reported finding was that TCR beta sequences accurately predicted the HLA-A and HLA-B alleles for most subjects in the first cohort. Broadly in line with IMGT annotations, most TCR beta V segments showed up in productive rearrangements about 87% or about 30% of the time in an earlier analysis of several hundred of the donors. Most TCR sequences were observed very rarely across donors, whereas some public TCRs were present in many individuals. In vitro tests confirmed that three of the cytomegalovirus-associated TCR beta chains recognize cytomegalovirus antigens. Correlated functional status among segregating V segments might reflect linkage disequilibrium, but an unknown experimental factor could not be ruled out. The classifier was reported to diagnose cytomegalovirus status with high specificity and sensitivity in both the original cohort and the validation cohort. In this cohort, only TCR beta chains were sequenced, and detectable features were limited by the absence of alpha or paired-chain data. Sequencing depth was assumed to be roughly uniform across donors in the presence/absence analyses, though that assumption may not hold. The study gave a list of over 150 TCR beta chains associated with cytomegalovirus.

This clone was counted between two and nine times. Its specific antigen is unknown. Base qualities are not recorded, but no much larger clone differs from it by a single base. The library was produced with the immunoSEQ multiplex PCR assay. A mixture of 60 forward primers for TCR Vbeta segments and 13 reverse primers for TCR Jbeta segments was used in the multiplex PCR. Amplification of the CDR3 region of rearranged TCR beta genes was performed with a multiplex PCR assay on genomic DNA. Amplified TCR beta libraries were sequenced as 87-base-pair reads on the Illumina HiSeq System. In the source study's methods: A later analysis tallied roughly 80 million unique TCR beta chains across the 650 to 750 repertoires, and roughly 11 million of those chains were shared by two or more donors. To remove PCR and sequencing errors, raw reads were error-corrected and collapsed into unique sequences using a nearest-neighbor algorithm that merged closely related sequences. V, D and J gene segments were assigned by aligning CDR3 sequences to IMGT reference sequences. For a sequence to be retained, a match of at least six nucleotides to both a V gene segment and a J gene segment was required. A rearrangement counted as productive if the CDR3 had no stop codons and remained in frame with V and J, and every other rearrangement counted as non-productive. CDR3 was defined by IMGT convention, running from the second conserved V-encoded cysteine to the conserved J-encoded phenylalanine. Sequences without an unambiguous match to a single V gene segment were excluded from the earlier analysis of 587 of the donors. An earlier analysis of 587 of the donors called V segments functional above 56.7% productive rearrangements and segregating when the between-donor standard deviation exceeded 5%. A statistical classification framework was developed to diagnose cytomegalovirus status using the catalog of TCR beta chain sequences. A later analysis assigned V and J genes by comparing TCR nucleotide sequences with IMGT/GENE-DB human TR gene sequences. Using the TCRdist pipeline, a later analysis assigned CDR3 sequences along with most-parsimonious VDJ recombination scenarios. In a later analysis, each TCR beta chain was defined by its CDR3 amino acid sequence together with its V-gene family, and reads lacking a unique V-gene family were excluded. As a way to deal with suspected cross-contamination and a sequencing artifact, a later analysis dropped roughly 600 nucleotide sequences that were highly shared and had low generation probability. In a later analysis, a clonal expansion index was calculated for each public chain from normalized within-repertoire ranks of inferred template counts. In a later analysis, generation probabilities were computed using a VDJ recombination model fitted to out-of-frame rearrangements, and the results were checked against IGoR. In a later analysis, TCR-TCR, TCR-HLA and TCR-CMV co-occurrence was scored with hypergeometric tests, and a repertoire-size bias correction was applied to TCR pairs. In a later analysis, false discovery rates were estimated by permuting HLA or CMV assignments 20 times. In a later analysis, co-occurring TCRs were grouped using DBSCAN, with TCRdist sequence similarity added in when clustering inside HLA-allele-positive subsets. For co-occurrence clustering, repertoires with fewer than 30,000 or more than 120,000 public chains were excluded, along with five or six repertoires with anomalous nucleotide sharing. In its TCRdb copy, this immuneACCESS table keeps in-frame sequences only and misses some clones. Where compared with another copy, unresolved V genes explain less than half of these, and the others have no known cause. V and J calls and clone size are given by that table; D and trimming were obtained from the DNA. For this sample the table gives around 140,000 clones, of which 75% to 85% were detected only once. The leading ten clones occupy about 7.5% of the sample.

V is pared back by 6 bases and J by 7 bases, with 16 bases lying between the germline termini. From cysteine to phenylalanine, the CDR3 is 14 amino acids long. Only the CDR3 DNA stays, 42 bases, in frame from base 1. CDR1 and CDR2, per the germline V gene, are MNHEY and SVGAGI. In total, roughly 670 healthy bone marrow donors made up the cohort. All cohort members were sampled while nominally healthy, although unrecorded immune exposures were likely present. The donor tested CMV seropositive and was one of the 289 seropositive cohort members. A peripheral blood sample was collected from each donor, and TCR beta sequencing was performed on peripheral blood mononuclear cells. The Qiagen DNeasy Blood Extraction Kit was used to extract genomic DNA from the blood cell samples.

The source of this sequence is a woman between 45 and 65 years old in good health and CMV-seropositive. The chain employs TRBV6-5 and TRBJ1-3; TRBD1 is a weak D gene call, 6 bases matching. Sequencing was carried out using PBMCs. The nucleotide sequence is given as TGTGCCAGCAGAAAACAGGGTGCGGTTAACACCATATATTTT. This encodes CASRKQGAVNTIYF.